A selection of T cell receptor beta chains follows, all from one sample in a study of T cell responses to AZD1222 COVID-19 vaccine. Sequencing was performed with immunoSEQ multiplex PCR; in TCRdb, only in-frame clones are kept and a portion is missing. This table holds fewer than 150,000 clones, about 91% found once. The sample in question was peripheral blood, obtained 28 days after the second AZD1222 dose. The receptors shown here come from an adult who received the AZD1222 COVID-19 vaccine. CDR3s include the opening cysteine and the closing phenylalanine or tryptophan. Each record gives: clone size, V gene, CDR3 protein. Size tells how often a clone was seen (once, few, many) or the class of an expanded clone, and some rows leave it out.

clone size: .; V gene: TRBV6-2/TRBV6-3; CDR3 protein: CASSSRGQGNQPQHF
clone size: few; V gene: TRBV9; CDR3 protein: CASSVSGTGFSEQYF
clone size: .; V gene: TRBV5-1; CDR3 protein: CASSLGQGADEQYF
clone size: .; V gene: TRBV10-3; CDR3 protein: CAISVERNYGYTF
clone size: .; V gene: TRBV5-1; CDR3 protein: CASSLGAGGTGNEQFF
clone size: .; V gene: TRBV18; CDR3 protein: CASSPRQGDGYTF
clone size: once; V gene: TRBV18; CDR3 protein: CASSPSRGEAFF
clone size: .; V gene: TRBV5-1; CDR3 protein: CASSLDVTGNTEAFF
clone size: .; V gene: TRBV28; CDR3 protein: CASMEWAGRLGYTF
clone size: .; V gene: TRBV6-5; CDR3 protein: CASSYSTAPGVGYTF
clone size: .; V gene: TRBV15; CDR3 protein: CATSRQGYNSPLHF
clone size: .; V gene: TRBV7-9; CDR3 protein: CASSLVGREGYTF
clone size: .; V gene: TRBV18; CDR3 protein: CASSPPVDYSTGELFF
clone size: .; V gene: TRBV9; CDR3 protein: CASSFQLTGVYTF
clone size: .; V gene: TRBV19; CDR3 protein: CASSIRANEQFF
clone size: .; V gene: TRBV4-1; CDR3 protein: CASSRRRANTGELFF
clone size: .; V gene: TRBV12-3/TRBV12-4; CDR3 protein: CASSLAGGEKLFF
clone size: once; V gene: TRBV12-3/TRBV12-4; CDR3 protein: CASSLLQGDEQFF
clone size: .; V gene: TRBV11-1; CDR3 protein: CASSLALDTQYF
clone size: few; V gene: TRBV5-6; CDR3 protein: CASSFGQGISGNTIYF
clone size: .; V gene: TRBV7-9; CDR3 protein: CASSASTDTQYF
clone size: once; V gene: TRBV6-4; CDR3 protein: CASSEGSGANVLTF
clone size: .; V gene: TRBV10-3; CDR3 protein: CAISDAQGMIEQYF
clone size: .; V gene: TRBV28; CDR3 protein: CASSLGGQAEQYF
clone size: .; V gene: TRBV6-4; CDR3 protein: CASRAQTVSNSPLHF
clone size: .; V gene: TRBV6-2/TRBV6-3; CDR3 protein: CASSDGPRGTGELFF
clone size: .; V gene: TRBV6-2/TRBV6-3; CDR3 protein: CASSYVTTEAFF
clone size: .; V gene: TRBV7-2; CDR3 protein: CASSLGGEVSYEQYF